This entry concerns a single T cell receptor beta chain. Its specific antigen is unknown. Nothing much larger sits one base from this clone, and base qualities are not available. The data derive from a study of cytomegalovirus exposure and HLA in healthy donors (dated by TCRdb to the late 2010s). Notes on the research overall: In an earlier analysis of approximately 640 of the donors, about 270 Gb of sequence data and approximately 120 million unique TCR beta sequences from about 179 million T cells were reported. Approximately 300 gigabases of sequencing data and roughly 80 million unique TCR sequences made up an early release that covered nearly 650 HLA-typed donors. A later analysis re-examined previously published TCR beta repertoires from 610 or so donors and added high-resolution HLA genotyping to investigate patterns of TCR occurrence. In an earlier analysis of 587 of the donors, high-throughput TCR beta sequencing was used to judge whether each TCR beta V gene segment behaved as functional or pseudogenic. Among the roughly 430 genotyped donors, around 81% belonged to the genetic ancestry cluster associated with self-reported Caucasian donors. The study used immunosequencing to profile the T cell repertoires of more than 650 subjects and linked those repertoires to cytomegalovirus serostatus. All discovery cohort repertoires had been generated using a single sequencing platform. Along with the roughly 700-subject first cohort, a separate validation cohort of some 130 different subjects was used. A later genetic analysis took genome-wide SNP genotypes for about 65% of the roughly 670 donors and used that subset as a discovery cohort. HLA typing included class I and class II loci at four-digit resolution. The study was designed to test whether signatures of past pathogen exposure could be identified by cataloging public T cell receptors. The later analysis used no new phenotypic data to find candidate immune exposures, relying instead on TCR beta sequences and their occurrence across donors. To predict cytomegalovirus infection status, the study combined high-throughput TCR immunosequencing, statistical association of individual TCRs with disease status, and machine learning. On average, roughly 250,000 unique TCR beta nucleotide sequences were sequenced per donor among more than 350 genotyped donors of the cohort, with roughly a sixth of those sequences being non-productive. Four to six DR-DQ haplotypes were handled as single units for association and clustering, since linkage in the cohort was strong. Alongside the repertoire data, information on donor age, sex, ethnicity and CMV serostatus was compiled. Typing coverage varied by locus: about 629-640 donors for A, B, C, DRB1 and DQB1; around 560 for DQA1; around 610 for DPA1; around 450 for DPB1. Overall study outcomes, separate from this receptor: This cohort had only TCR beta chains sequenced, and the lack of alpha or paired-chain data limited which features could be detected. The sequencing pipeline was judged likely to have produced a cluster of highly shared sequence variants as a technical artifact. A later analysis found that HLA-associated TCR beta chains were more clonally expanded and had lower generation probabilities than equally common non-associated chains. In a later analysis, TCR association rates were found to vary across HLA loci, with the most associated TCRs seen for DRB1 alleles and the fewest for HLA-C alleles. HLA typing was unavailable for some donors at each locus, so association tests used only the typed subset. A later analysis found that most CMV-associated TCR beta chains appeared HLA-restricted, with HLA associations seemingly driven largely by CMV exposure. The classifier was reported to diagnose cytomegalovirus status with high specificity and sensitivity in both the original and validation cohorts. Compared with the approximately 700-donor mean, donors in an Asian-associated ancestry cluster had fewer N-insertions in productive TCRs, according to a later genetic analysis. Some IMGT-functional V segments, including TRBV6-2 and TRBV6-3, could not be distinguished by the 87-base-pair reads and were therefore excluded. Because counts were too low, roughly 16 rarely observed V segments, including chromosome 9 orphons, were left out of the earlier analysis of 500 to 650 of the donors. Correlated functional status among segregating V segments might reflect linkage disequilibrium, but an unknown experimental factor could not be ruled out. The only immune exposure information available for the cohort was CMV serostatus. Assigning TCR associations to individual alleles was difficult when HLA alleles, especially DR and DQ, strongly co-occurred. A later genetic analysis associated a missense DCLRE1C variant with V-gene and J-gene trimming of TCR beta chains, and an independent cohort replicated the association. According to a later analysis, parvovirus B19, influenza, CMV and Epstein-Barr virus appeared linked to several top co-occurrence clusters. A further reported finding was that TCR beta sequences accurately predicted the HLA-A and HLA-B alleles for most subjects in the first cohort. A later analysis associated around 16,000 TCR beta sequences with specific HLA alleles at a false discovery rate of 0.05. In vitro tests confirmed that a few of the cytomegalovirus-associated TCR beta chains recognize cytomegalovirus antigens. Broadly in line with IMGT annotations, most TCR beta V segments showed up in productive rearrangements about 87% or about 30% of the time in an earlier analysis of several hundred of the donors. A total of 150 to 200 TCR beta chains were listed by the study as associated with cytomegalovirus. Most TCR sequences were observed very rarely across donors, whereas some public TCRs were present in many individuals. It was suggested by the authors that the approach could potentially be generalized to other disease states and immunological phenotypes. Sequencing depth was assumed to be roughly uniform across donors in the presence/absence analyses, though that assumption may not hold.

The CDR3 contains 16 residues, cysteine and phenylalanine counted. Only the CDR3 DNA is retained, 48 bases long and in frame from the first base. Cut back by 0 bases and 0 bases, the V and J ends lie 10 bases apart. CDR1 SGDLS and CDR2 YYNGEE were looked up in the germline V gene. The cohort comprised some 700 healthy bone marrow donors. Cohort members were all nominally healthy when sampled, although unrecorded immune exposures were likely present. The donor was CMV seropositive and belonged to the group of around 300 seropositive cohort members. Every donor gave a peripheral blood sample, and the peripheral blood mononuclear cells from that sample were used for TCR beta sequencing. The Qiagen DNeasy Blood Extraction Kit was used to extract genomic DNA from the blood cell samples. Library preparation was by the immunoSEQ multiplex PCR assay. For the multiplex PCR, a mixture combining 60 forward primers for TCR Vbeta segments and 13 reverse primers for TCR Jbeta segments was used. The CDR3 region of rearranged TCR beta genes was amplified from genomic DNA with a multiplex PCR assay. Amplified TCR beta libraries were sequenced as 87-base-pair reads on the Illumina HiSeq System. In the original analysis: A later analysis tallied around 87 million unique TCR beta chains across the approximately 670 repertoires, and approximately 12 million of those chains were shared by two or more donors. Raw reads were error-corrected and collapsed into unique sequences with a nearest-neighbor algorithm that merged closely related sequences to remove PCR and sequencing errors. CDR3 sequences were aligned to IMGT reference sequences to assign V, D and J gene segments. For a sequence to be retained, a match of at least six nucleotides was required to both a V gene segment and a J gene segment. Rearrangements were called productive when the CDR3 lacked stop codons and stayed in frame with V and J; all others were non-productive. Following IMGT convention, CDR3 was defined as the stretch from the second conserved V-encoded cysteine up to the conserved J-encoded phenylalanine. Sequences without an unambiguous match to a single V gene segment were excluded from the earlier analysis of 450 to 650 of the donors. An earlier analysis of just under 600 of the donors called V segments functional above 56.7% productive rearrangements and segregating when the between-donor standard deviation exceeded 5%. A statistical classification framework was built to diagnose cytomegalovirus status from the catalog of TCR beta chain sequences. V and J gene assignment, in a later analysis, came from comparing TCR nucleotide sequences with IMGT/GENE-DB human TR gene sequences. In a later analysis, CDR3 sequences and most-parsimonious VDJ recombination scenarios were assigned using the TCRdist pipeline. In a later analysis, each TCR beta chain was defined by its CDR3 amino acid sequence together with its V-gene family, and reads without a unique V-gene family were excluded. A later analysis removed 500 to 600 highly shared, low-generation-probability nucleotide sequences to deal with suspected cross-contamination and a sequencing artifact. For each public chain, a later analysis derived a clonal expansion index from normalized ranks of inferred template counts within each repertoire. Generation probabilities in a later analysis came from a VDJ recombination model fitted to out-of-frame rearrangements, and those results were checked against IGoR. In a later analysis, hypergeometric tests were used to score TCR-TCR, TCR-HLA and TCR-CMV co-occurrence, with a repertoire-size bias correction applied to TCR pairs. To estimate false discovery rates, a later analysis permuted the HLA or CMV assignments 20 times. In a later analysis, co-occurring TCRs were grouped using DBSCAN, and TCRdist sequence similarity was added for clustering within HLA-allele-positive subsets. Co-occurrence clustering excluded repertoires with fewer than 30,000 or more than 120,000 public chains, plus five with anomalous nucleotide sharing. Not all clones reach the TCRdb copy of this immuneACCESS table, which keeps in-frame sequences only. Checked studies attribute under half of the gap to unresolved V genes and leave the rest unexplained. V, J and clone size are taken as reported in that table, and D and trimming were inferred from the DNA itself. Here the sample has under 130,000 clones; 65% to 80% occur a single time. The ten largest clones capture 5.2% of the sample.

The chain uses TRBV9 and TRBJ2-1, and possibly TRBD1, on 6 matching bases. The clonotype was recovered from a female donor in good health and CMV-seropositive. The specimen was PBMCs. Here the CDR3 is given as CASSVEGGSSYNEQFF. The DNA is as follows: TGTGCCAGCAGCGTAGAAGGGGGAAGCTCCTACAATGAGCAGTTCTTC.